Each of the 32 T cell receptor beta chains below was sequenced from the same sample in a study of shared clonotypes between healthy human individuals. Here immunoSEQ multiplex PCR was the method, and the copy in TCRdb shows in-frame clones only, minus some. Altogether 550,000 to 750,000 clones are present, 92% being singletons, with the ten largest covering 24%. Naive CD8 cells, CD45RO-negative and positively selected for CCR7, excluded terminally differentiated effector memory CD45RA+ cells. The sequencing input was naive CD8+ T cells sorted from blood. These receptors all stem from a young man in good health.

V and J are TRBV11-2 and TRBJ2-5; TRBD2 aligns across 9 bases. The CDR3 covers 18 residues. Germline loops: CDR1 SGHAT, CDR2 FQNNGV. With V trimmed by 1 base and J by 1 base, 10 bases remained unmatched. This CDR3 reads CASSLGRTSGPIQETQYF. CDR3 nucleotides: TGTGCCAGCAGCTTAGGCAGAACTAGCGGGCCTATCCAAGAGACCCAGTACTTC.

The J gene is TRBJ2-7, the V gene TRBV7-9; 7 bases match TRBD1. CDR1 is SEHNR, CDR2 FQNEAQ, per germline (reference sequence). The CDR3 is 15 residues long. J was trimmed by 3 bases and V by 3 bases; bases with no gene match: 8. The CDR3 spells CASSFRGQQFYEQYF. CDR3 in DNA: TGTGCCAGCAGCTTCCGGGGACAGCAATTCTACGAGCAGTACTTC.

Here the CDR3 DNA reads TGCAGCGTCAATGGGCTAGCGGAGGCCTATGAGCAGTTCTTC. Translation: CSVNGLAEAYEQFF. This sequence joins TRBV29-1 and TRBJ2-1; 7 positions match TRBD2. The V gene end was trimmed by 6 bases and the J gene end by 8 bases; junction bases not matched to a gene: 13. CDR3 length: 14 residues. Germline CDR1 and CDR2: SQVTM and ANQGSEA.

This chain links TRBV19 with TRBJ2-7; 10 nucleotides line up with TRBD2. CDR3 size: 16 residues. The V gene end was trimmed by 1 base and the J gene end by 2 bases; junction bases not matched to a gene: 5. Germline V gene lookup returns CDR1 LNHDA and CDR2 SQIVND (reference sequence). The DNA of the CDR3 is TGTGCCAGTAGTATAGCAGCGGGAGGGATCCCCTACGAGCAGTACTTC. It translates to CASSIAAGGIPYEQYF.

This clone was seen once. The CDR3 DNA is TGTGCCTGGGTCGGCGTGCTGAACACTGAAGCTTTCTTT. Translating it yields CAWVGVLNTEAFF. The chain recombines TRBV30 with TRBJ1-1, with D unresolved. Germline CDR1 GTSNPN, CDR2 SVGIG (reference sequence). The V and J ends lost 5 bases and 0 bases respectively, with 10 bases between them. This CDR3 has 13 amino acids.

This sequence joins TRBV7-9 and TRBJ2-1; D unclear. Trimming pared 0 bases from V and 6 bases from J, leaving 6 bases between. This CDR3 spans 13 amino acids. Germline loops: CDR1 SEHNR, CDR2 FQNEAQ (reference sequence). In DNA form, the CDR3 reads TGTGCCAGCAGCTTAGCCCTCTTCAATGAGCAGTTCTTC. Protein product: CASSLALFNEQFF.

The chain links TRBV28 to TRBJ1-2; 7 positions agree with TRBD1. Germline-derived CDR1 and CDR2 are MDHEN and SYDVKM. The CDR3 has 15 residues. Trimming cost V 1 base and J 4 bases; bases outside gene matches: 6. The CDR3 region is CASSLLRTGPYGYTF. The DNA of the CDR3 is TGTGCCAGCAGTTTATTAAGGACAGGACCCTATGGCTACACCTTC.

The rearrangement joins TRBV7-9 to TRBJ2-2, with D unclear. The germline V gene has CDR1 SEHNR and CDR2 FQNEAQ (reference sequence). CDR3 length: 12 amino acids. Trimming took 5 bases from V and 6 from J, leaving 7 bases between them. The CDR3 is CASSRDSGELFF. CDR3 nucleotides: TGTGCCAGCAGCCGCGATTCCGGGGAGCTGTTTTTT.

V gene TRBV11-2 combines with J gene TRBJ1-1, with 8 bases lining up with TRBD1. This CDR3 spans 15 amino acids. V shed 0 bases, J shed 6 bases, and the junction held 6 bases outside the gene matches. From germline, CDR1 is SGHAT and CDR2 FQNNGV. CDR3 bases: TGTGCCAGCAGCTTAGACAGGGGGCTGGTCGCTGAAGCTTTCTTT. Translating it yields CASSLDRGLVAEAFF.

This clone was counted between two and nine times. J is TRBJ2-2 and V is TRBV13; TRBD1 is a possible D gene (5 bases). The CDR3 contains 13 residues. Germline CDR1 PRHDT, CDR2 FYEKMQ (reference sequence). V lost 5 bases, J lost 6 bases, and 10 bases lay in between. The CDR3 loop is CASSLGHPGELFF. The CDR3 bases are TGTGCCAGCAGCCTCGGACATCCCGGGGAGCTGTTTTTT.

For the CDR3, the DNA is TGTGCCAGCGGTTGGTCGGGCGGGAGCTCCTACGAGCAGTACTTC. Its translation is CASGWSGGSSYEQYF. The chain is built from TRBV27 and TRBJ2-7; 7 bases are a match to TRBD2. Unmatched junction bases numbered 10, after V lost 8 bases and J lost 0 bases. The germline CDR1 and CDR2 sequences are MNHEY and SMNVEV (reference sequence). The CDR3 totals 15 residues.

This clone was seen a single time. The V and J genes are TRBV5-4 and TRBJ1-1, with 8 bases identical to TRBD1. Per germline, CDR1 SGHNT and CDR2 YYREEE (reference sequence). V dropped 4 bases and J dropped 4; count of bases not matched to a gene: 3. CDR3 length: 13 residues. The CDR3 DNA is TGTGCCAGCAGCCCGACAGGGGCCACTGAAGCTTTCTTT. This translates into CASSPTGATEAFF.

CDR3 DNA sequence: TGTGCCAGCAGCTTGCCCCGGGACACTGAAGCTTTCTTT. Its protein product is CASSLPRDTEAFF. This chain connects TRBV7-9 to TRBJ1-1; D is unresolved. This CDR3 comprises 13 residues. The germline CDR1 and CDR2 sequences are SEHNR and FQNEAQ (reference sequence). The ends were cut back, 3 bases at V and 3 bases at J, with 8 bases in the middle. The entire variable domain, with the rest obtained from reference TRBV7-9 and TRBJ1-1, is as follows: DTGVSQNPRHKITKRGQNVTFRCDPISEHNRLYWYRQTLGQGPEFLTYFQNEAQLEKSRLLSDRFSAERPKGSFSTLEIQRTEQGDSAMYLCASSLPRDTEAFFGQGTRLTVV.

This chain joins TRBV7-2 and TRBJ2-3; 8 bases are a match to TRBD1. Germline V gene sequence: CDR1 SGHTA, CDR2 FQGNSA. Trimming removed 4 bases from V and 0 bases from J; junction bases left unmatched: 6. CDR3 length equals 16 residues. CDR3 sequence reads: CASSSRTGSSTDTQYF. CDR3 DNA sequence: TGTGCCAGCAGCTCTCGGACAGGGAGTAGCACAGATACGCAGTATTTT.

The gene calls are TRBV30 and TRBJ1-4; D may be TRBD1 (5 bases). Germline CDR1 and CDR2: GTSNPN and SVGIG (reference sequence). Trimming stripped 0 bases from V and 4 bases from J, with 12 bases between. This CDR3 has 15 residues. The CDR3 DNA reads TGTGCCTGGAGTGTTTTATCAGACAGTAATGAAAAACTGTTTTTT. It yields the protein CAWSVLSDSNEKLFF.

The chain couples TRBV10-3 to TRBJ2-7, with D possibly TRBD2 on 6 matching bases. This CDR3 has 12 residues. V was clipped by 8 bases and J by 0 bases, with 8 bases between them. Germline-derived CDR1 and CDR2 are ENHRY and SYGVKD. The CDR3 region has the DNA TGTGCCATCGGGACTGACTCCTACGAGCAGTACTTC. It translates to CAIGTDSYEQYF.

The gene calls are TRBV11-2 and TRBJ2-3, with TRBD2 identical over 12 bases. CDR1 SGHAT and CDR2 FQNNGV come from the germline V gene. This CDR3 contains 14 residues. Germline trimming cut 5 bases from V and 6 bases from J; bases unmatched to any gene: 3. The DNA for the CDR3 is TGTGCCAGCAGCAAGACTAGCGGGAGTGATACGCAGTATTTT. Its protein product is CASSKTSGSDTQYF.

This clone has just one count. The V and J genes are TRBV7-2 and TRBJ1-1; D is uncertain. Germline loops: CDR1 SGHTA, CDR2 FQGNSA. The CDR3 sequence is 14 residues long. V shed 3 bases and J shed 0 bases, with 8 bases lying between them. The DNA for the CDR3 is TGTGCCAGCAGCTTCGGGAACATGAACACTGAAGCTTTCTTT. It is translated as CASSFGNMNTEAFF.

Note on this clone: Other nucleotide sequences from this sample produce the same CDR3. This rearrangement joins TRBV5-1 to TRBJ1-1, with D possibly being TRBD1 (5 bases). The CDR3 contains 13 residues. Trimming took 0 bases from V and 6 from J, leaving 9 bases between them. Germline V gene sequence: CDR1 SGHRS, CDR2 YFSETQ. The CDR3 is CASSLGGSSEAFF. The DNA of the CDR3 is TGCGCCAGCAGCTTGGGGGGGAGTTCTGAAGCTTTCTTT.

The chain couples TRBV27 to TRBJ1-2; 7 nucleotides match TRBD1. The V and J ends lost 3 bases and 5 bases, in that order; junction bases with no gene match: 6. In germline, CDR1 is MNHEY, CDR2 SMNVEV (reference sequence). The CDR3 extends over 14 amino acids. CDR3 region: CASSFAGQSYGYTF. CDR3 nucleotide sequence: TGTGCCAGCAGTTTCGCGGGACAGTCTTATGGCTACACCTTC.

This clone appeared a few times. This may be a read error, as it is one base from a much larger clone. The gene calls are TRBV6-4 and TRBJ2-2; no clear D. Trimming stripped 0 bases from V and 3 bases from J, with 2 bases between. CDR3 length: 13 amino acids. The germline V gene encodes CDR1 MRHNA and CDR2 SNTAGT. CDR3 loop: CASSDSYTGELFF. In DNA form, the CDR3 reads TGTGCCAGCAGTGACTCGTACACCGGGGAGCTGTTTTTT.

The V call is TRBV30, the J call TRBJ2-3; D not certain. V lost 4 bases to trimming and J lost 0 bases, with 11 bases between them. This CDR3 contains 14 residues. CDR1 and CDR2 (germline): GTSNPN, SVGIG (reference sequence). CDR3 nucleotide sequence: TGTGCCTGGAATCAACGGTCTAGCACAGATACGCAGTATTTT. Translating gives CAWNQRSSTDTQYF.

V gene TRBV11-2 combines with J gene TRBJ1-1; D uncertain. The length of the CDR3 is 12 residues. Trimming took 3 bases from V and 4 from J, leaving 6 bases between them. The germline CDR1 and CDR2 sequences are SGHAT and FQNNGV. The CDR3 loop is CASSLGFTEAFF. The CDR3 DNA sequence: TGTGCCAGCAGCTTGGGGTTCACTGAAGCTTTCTTT.

A single count supports this clone. This CDR3 is CASSHREDTEAFF. The CDR3 bases are TGTGCCAGCAGTCACAGGGAGGACACTGAAGCTTTCTTT. The chain couples TRBV6-5 to TRBJ1-1, with D perhaps TRBD1 (6 bases). Per the germline V gene, CDR1 is MNHEY and CDR2 is SVGAGI. CDR3 size: 13 residues. Trimming stripped 5 bases from V and 3 bases from J, with 10 bases between.

The chain uses TRBV7-2 and TRBJ2-7; 9 bases match TRBD2. V shed 4 bases and J 3 bases; nucleotides not matched to a gene: 7. Germline V gene lookup returns CDR1 SGHTA and CDR2 FQGNSA. The CDR3 loop spans 15 amino acids. The CDR3 is CASSYRLAESYEQYF. In DNA form, the CDR3 reads TGTGCCAGCAGCTACCGACTAGCGGAAAGCTACGAGCAGTACTTC.

This rearrangement joins TRBV6-6 to TRBJ2-1, with TRBD2 matching over 8 bases. The CDR3 loop spans 15 amino acids. From germline, CDR1 is MNHNY and CDR2 SVGAGI (reference sequence). The V gene end was trimmed by 6 bases and the J gene end by 5 bases; junction bases not matched to a gene: 9. Here the CDR3 DNA reads TGTGCCAGCAGAAGGGGACTAGTGGGGGACAATGAGCAGTTCTTC. As protein: CASRRGLVGDNEQFF.

This rearrangement joins TRBV27 to TRBJ2-7, with 12 bases identical to TRBD2. Germline CDR1 MNHEY, CDR2 SMNVEV (reference sequence). The J segment lost 2 bases and the V segment lost 5 bases, leaving 10 bases of the junction unmatched. The CDR3 runs to 17 residues. The CDR3 is CASSPQKLAGGTYEQYF. The CDR3, as DNA: TGTGCCAGCAGTCCCCAAAAACTAGCGGGAGGTACCTACGAGCAGTACTTC.

A note on this clone: The same CDR3 can be traced to other DNA sequences in this sample. This chain connects TRBV27 to TRBJ1-5; no reliable D call. V was pared by 2 bases and J by 0 bases, with 5 bases between. This CDR3 is 14 amino acids long. Germline-derived CDR1 and CDR2 are MNHEY and SMNVEV (reference sequence). The CDR3 nucleotides are TGTGCCAGCAGTTTAGTGGGTAGCAATCAGCCCCAGCATTTT. It encodes CASSLVGSNQPQHF.

CDR3 DNA: TGTGCCAGCAGTCGGGGTAGCGGGAGTCCCTACAATGAGCAGTTCTTC. It codes for CASSRGSGSPYNEQFF. The chain employs TRBV2 and TRBJ2-1; TRBD2 agrees at 9 bases. In germline, CDR1 is SNHLY, CDR2 FYNNEI. The trim removed 5 bases at V and 2 bases at J, leaving 7 bases unmatched. This CDR3 region has 16 residues.

This clone was seen just once. This rearrangement joins TRBV2 to TRBJ2-3; D ambiguous. V was trimmed by 3 bases and J by 0 bases, leaving 7 bases between them. Germline V gene lookup returns CDR1 SNHLY and CDR2 FYNNEI. The CDR3 contains 14 residues. CDR3 amino acids: CASSDIDSTDTQYF. The CDR3 nucleotides are TGTGCCAGCAGTGATATCGACAGCACAGATACGCAGTATTTT.

This chain joins TRBV10-3 and TRBJ2-1; D may be TRBD2 (6 bases). Between the trimmed V and J ends, which lost 3 bases and 0 bases, there was a span of 18 bases. This CDR3 has 18 residues. Germline lookup yields CDR1 ENHRY and CDR2 SYGVKD. The CDR3 reads CAISDPIVAVNSYNEQFF. The CDR3 coding sequence is TGTGCCATCAGTGACCCTATCGTAGCGGTAAACTCCTACAATGAGCAGTTCTTC.

V usage is TRBV9 and J usage is TRBJ2-7, with 12 bases that match TRBD2. V lost 4 bases and J lost 4; bases outside the gene matches: 6. Germline V CDR1 and CDR2: SGDLS, YYNGEE. The CDR3 runs to 15 residues. The CDR3 protein is CASSPSSGRVYEQYF. In DNA, the CDR3 is TGTGCCAGCAGCCCGTCTAGCGGGAGGGTGTACGAGCAGTACTTC. Variable domain in full (rest from reference TRBV9 and TRBJ2-7): DSGVTQTPKHLITATGQRVTLRCSPRSGDLSVYWYQQSLDQGLQFLIQYYNGEERAKGNILERFSAQQFPDLHSELNLSSLELGDSALYFCASSPSSGRVYEQYFGPGTRLTVT.